The clone carrying this T cell receptor beta chain turned up a few times. Its cognate antigen is unknown. Any patient presenting with uncontrolled infection, other autoimmune disease, pregnancy or lactation was left out. Researchers took RNA transcripts and amplified the TCR beta CDR3 regions from them. An initial round of RT-PCR targeting the TCR CDR3 relied on the HTBI primer set. TCRdb fed the multiplex PCR reads into MiXCR, producing one record per CDR3 protein. The sample consists of about 560,000 distinct CDR3 sequences, roughly 17% of them appearing once. These data are taken from a study of T cells in Graves' hyperthyroidism and ophthalmopathy. General study points: Ophthalmopathy was identified by the model a median around 6 months ahead of onset.

V shed 5 bases, J shed 5 bases, and the junction held 9 bases outside the gene matches. Germline V gene lookup returns CDR1 SGHNT and CDR2 YENEEA. There are 15 residues in the CDR3. Source material: blood. This clonotype originated in a woman under 30 with Graves' hyperthyroidism. This chain connects TRBV11-3 to TRBJ2-5; 9 nucleotides line up with TRBD1. The CDR3 bases are TGTGCCAGCAGCAACCACCGGGACAGGGAGGAGACCCAGTACTTC. It specifies CASSNHRDREETQYF.